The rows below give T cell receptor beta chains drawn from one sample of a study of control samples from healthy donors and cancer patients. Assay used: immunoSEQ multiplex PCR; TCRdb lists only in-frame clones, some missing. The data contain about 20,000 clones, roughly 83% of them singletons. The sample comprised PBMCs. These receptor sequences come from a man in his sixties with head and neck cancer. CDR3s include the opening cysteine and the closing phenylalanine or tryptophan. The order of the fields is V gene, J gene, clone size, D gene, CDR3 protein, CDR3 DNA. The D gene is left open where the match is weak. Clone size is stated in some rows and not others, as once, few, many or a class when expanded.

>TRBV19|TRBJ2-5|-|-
CASSIDLQGRETQYF
TGTGCCAGTAGTATAGATCTCCAGGGTCGAGAGACCCAGTACTTC
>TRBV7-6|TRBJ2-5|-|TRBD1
CASSLGADRSQETQYF
TGTGCCAGCAGCTTAGGCGCGGACAGGAGCCAAGAGACCCAGTACTTC
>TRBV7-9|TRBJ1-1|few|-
CASSSYTVHLYF
TGTGCCAGCAGCTCATACACCGTCCACCTTTACTTT
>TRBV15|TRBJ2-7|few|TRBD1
CATSRDAGGTYEQYF
TGTGCCACCAGCAGAGATGCAGGGGGCACCTACGAGCAGTACTTC
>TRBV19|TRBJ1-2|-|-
CASSTWNGYTF
TGTGCCAGTAGTACCTGGAATGGCTACACCTTC
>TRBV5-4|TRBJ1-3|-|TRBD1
CASSPGTGSGNTIYF
TGTGCCAGCAGTCCCGGGACAGGGTCTGGAAACACCATATATTTT
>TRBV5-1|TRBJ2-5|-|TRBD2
CASSSGLARETQYF
TGCGCCAGCAGCTCGGGACTAGCTCGAGAGACCCAGTACTTC
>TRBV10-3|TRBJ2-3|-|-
CAISEGLGGAGTDTQYF
TGTGCCATCAGTGAGGGGTTAGGAGGGGCTGGCACAGATACGCAGTATTTT
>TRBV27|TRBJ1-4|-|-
CASSSVQSNEKLFF
TGTGCCAGCAGTTCAGTACAATCCAATGAAAAACTGTTTTTT
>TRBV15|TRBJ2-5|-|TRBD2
CATSRVSGIETQYF
TGTGCCACCAGCAGAGTTAGCGGGATCGAGACCCAGTACTTC
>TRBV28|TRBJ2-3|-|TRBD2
CASSWSDSGRVTQYF
TGTGCCAGCAGTTGGTCTGATAGCGGGAGGGTTACGCAGTATTTT
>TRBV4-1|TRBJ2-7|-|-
CASSPGGGEQYF
TGCGCCAGCAGCCCAGGGGGGGGCGAGCAGTACTTC
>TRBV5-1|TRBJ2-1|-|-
CASSFSGSSYNEQFF
TGCGCCAGCAGCTTTAGCGGAAGCTCCTACAATGAGCAGTTCTTC
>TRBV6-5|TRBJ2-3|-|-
CASSFRGDTQYF
TGTGCCAGCAGTTTCAGGGGAGATACGCAGTATTTT
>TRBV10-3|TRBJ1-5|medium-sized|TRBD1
CAISQTGGVQPQHF
TGTGCCATCAGTCAAACAGGGGGTGTTCAGCCCCAGCATTTT
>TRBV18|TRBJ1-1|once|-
CASSPLLGSLNTEAFF
TGTGCCAGCTCACCACTGCTTGGGTCACTGAACACTGAAGCTTTCTTT
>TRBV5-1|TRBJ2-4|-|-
CASSLGRAAKNIQYF
TGCGCCAGCAGCTTGGGCAGGGCGGCCAAAAACATTCAGTACTTC
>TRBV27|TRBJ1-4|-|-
CASSGINEKLFF
TGTGCCAGCTCCGGGATTAATGAAAAACTGTTTTTT
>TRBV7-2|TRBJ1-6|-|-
CASSLEGQVNSPLHF
TGTGCCAGCAGCTTAGAGGGCCAGGTTAATTCACCCCTCCACTTT
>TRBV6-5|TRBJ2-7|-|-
CASSYSPDGTYEQYF
TGTGCCAGCAGTTACTCCCCGGACGGCACCTACGAGCAGTACTTC
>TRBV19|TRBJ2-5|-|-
CASRVQGQETQYF
TGTGCCAGTAGGGTACAGGGCCAAGAGACCCAGTACTTC
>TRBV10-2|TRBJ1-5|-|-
CASSESGKRPQHF
TGCGCCAGCAGTGAGTCGGGGAAGCGGCCCCAGCATTTT
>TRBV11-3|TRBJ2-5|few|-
CASSPRRPETQYF
TGTGCCAGCAGCCCTCGAAGGCCCGAGACCCAGTACTTC
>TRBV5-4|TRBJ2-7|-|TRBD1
CASSLGQGAPFEQYF
TGTGCCAGCAGCTTGGGACAGGGGGCTCCCTTCGAGCAGTACTTC
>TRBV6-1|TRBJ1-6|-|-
CASSESGDSPLHF
TGTGCCAGCAGTGAATCAGGGGATTCACCCCTCCACTTT
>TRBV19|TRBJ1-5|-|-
CASSIMQGHQPQHF
TGTGCCAGTAGTATAATGCAGGGGCATCAGCCCCAGCATTTT
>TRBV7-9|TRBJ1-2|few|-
CASSLGGGDGYTF
TGTGCCAGCAGCTTGGGGGGCGGGGATGGCTACACCTTC
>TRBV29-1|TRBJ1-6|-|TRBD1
CSVRDSTDSPLHF
TGCAGCGTCAGGGACAGTACGGATTCACCCCTCCACTTT
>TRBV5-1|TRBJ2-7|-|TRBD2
CASSFWYTERGDSYEQYF
TGCGCCAGCAGCTTTTGGTACACCGAGCGGGGGGACTCCTACGAGCAGTACTTC
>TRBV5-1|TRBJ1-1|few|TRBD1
CASNPDRWDTEAFF
TGCGCCAGCAATCCGGACAGGTGGGACACTGAAGCTTTCTTT
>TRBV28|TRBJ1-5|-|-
CASSYVDRDQPQHF
TGTGCCAGCAGTTACGTAGACCGGGATCAGCCCCAGCATTTT
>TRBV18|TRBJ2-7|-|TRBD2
CASSPSGDEQYF
TGTGCCAGCTCACCAAGCGGGGACGAGCAGTACTTC
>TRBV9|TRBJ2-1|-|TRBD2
CASSVGLAGGLFEQFF
TGTGCCAGCAGCGTAGGTCTAGCGGGAGGGCTATTTGAGCAGTTCTTC
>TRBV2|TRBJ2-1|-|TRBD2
CATFRGTSGKYEQFF
TGTGCCACCTTCCGGGGGACTAGCGGGAAATATGAGCAGTTCTTC
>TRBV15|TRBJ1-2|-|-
CATSRDGNRASYGYTF
TGTGCCACCAGCAGAGATGGAAACAGGGCCAGCTATGGCTACACCTTC
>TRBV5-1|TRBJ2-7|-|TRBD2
CASSSGIAGGPRDEQYF
TGCGCCAGCAGCTCAGGGATAGCGGGAGGGCCTAGGGACGAGCAGTACTTC
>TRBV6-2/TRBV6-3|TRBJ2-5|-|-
CASSYSIIGETQYF
TGTGCCAGCAGTTACTCGATTATCGGAGAGACCCAGTACTTC
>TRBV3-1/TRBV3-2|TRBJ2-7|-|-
CASSQALDRAYEQYF
TGTGCCAGCAGCCAAGCACTCGACCGTGCCTACGAGCAGTACTTC
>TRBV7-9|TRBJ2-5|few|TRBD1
CASSSRTGEAEQETQYF
TGTGCCAGCAGCTCCCGGACAGGGGAGGCCGAACAAGAGACCCAGTACTTC
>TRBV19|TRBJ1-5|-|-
CASSIINLGANDQPQHF
TGTGCCAGTAGTATAATAAATTTGGGGGCTAACGATCAGCCCCAGCATTTT
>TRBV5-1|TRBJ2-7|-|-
CASSPASAYEQYF
TGCGCCAGCAGCCCCGCCTCGGCCTACGAGCAGTACTTC
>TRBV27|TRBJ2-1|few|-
CASSLSGGTYNEQFF
TGTGCCAGCAGTTTAAGTGGCGGCACCTACAATGAGCAGTTCTTC
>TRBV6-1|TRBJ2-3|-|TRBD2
CASSELAGGPDTQYF
TGTGCCAGCAGTGAACTAGCGGGGGGGCCAGATACGCAGTATTTT
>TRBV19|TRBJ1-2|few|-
CATETRVGGYTF
TGTGCCACCGAAACCAGGGTTGGTGGCTACACCTTC
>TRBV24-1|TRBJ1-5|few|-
CATSDHSNQPQHF
TGTGCCACCAGTGACCATAGCAATCAGCCCCAGCATTTT
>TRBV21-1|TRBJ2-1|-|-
CASSHNEQFF
TGTGCCAGCAGCCACAATGAGCAGTTCTTC
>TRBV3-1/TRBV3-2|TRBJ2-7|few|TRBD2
CASSRRTSGSYEQYF
TGTGCCAGCAGCCGACGGACTAGCGGGAGCTACGAGCAGTACTTC
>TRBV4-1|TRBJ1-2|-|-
CASSQGGLADYTF
TGCGCCAGCAGCCAAGGAGGACTGGCGGACTACACCTTC
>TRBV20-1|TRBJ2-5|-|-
CSAQFQETQYF
TGCAGTGCTCAATTCCAAGAGACCCAGTACTTC
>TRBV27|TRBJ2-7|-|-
CASSLSSLSYEQYF
TGTGCCAGCAGTTTATCGTCACTCTCCTACGAGCAGTACTTC
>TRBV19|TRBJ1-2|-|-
CASSSQGRGYGYTF
TGTGCCAGTAGTTCACAGGGCCGGGGCTATGGCTACACCTTC
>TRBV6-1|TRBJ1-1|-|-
CASSDFLRGVNTEAFF
TGTGCCAGCAGTGATTTCCTCCGGGGGGTGAACACTGAAGCTTTCTTT
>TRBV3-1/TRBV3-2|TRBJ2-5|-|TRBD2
CASSRKRSAGNQETQYF
TGTGCCAGCAGCCGCAAGAGGTCAGCGGGGAACCAAGAGACCCAGTACTTC
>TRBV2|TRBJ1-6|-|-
CASRVWNSPLHF
TGTGCCAGCAGAGTTTGGAATTCACCCCTCCACTTT